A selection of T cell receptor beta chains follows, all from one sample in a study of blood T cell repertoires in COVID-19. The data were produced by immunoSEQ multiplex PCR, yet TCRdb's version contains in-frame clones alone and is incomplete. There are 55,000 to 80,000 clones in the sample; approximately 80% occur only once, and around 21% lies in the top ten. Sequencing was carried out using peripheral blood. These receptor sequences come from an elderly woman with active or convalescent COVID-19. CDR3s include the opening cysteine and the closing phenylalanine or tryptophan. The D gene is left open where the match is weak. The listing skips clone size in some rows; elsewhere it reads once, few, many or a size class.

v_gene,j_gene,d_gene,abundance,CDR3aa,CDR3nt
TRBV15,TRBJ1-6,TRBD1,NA,CATSRDRNRGNSPLHF,TGTGCCACCAGCAGAGATAGAAACAGGGGTAATTCACCCCTCCACTTT
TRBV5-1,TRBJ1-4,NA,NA,CASSLETGLNEKLFF,TGCGCCAGCAGCCTAGAGACAGGCCTTAATGAAAAACTGTTTTTT
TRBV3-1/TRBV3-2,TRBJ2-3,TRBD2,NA,CASSQVSGGAGTDTQYF,TGTGCCAGCAGCCAAGTTAGCGGGGGGGCCGGTACAGATACGCAGTATTTT
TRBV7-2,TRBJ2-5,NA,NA,CASSLAITAQETQYF,TGTGCCAGCAGCTTAGCCATTACAGCCCAAGAGACCCAGTACTTC
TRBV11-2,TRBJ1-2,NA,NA,CASSFNTDYGYTF,TGTGCCAGCAGCTTTAACACAGATTATGGCTACACCTTC
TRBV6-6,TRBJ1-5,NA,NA,CASSSPGGDQPQHF,TGTGCCAGCAGTTCCCCGGGAGGGGACCAGCCCCAGCATTTT
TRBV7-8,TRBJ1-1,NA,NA,CASSRDTMNTEAFF,TGTGCCAGCAGCCGAGACACTATGAACACTGAAGCTTTCTTT
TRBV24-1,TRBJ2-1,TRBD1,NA,CATSDFEGQIYNEQFF,TGTGCCACCAGTGATTTCGAGGGACAGATCTACAATGAGCAGTTCTTC
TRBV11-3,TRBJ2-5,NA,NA,CASSAATGRGTQYF,TGTGCCAGCAGCGCCGCAACAGGGAGGGGGACCCAGTACTTC
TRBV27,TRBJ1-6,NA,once,CASSFNGESPLHF,TGTGCCAGCAGTTTCAACGGGGAGTCACCCCTCCACTTT
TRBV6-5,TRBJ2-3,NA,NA,CATSTLTVYTDTQYF,TGTGCCACCTCCACCCTGACAGTTTACACAGATACGCAGTATTTT
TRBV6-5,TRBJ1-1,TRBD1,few,CASSPPPGTGVSAFF,TGTGCCAGCAGTCCACCACCCGGGACAGGGGTATCGGCTTTCTTT
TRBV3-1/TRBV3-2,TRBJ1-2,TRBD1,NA,CASSRDRVLGYTF,TGTGCCAGCAGCCGTGACAGGGTATTAGGCTACACCTTC
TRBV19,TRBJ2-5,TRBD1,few,CATRRGQGVLRPQETQYF,TGTGCCACCCGCAGGGGACAGGGGGTTCTTCGACCCCAAGAGACCCAGTACTTC
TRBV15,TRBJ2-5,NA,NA,CATSIRLSDQETQYF,TGTGCCACCAGCATCCGCCTCTCAGATCAGGAGACCCAGTACTTC
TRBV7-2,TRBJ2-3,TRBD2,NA,CASSFKAGQEDTQYF,TGTGCCAGCAGCTTTAAAGCGGGGCAGGAGGATACGCAGTATTTT
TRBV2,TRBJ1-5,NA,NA,CASSDSGSQHF,TGTGCCAGCAGTGATTCGGGGTCCCAGCATTTT
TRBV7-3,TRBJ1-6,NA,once,CASSFTGGTDSPLHF,TGTGCCAGCAGCTTTACCGGGGGAACCGATTCACCCCTCCACTTT
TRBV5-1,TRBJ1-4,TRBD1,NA,CASSWAGTGREKLFF,TGCGCCAGCAGCTGGGCTGGGACAGGGAGGGAGAAACTGTTTTTT
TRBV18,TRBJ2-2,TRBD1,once,CASSPYATGGPGELFF,TGTGCCAGCTCACCTTACGCGACAGGGGGTCCCGGGGAGCTGTTTTTT
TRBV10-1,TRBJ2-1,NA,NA,CASSESGGTYNEQFF,TGCGCCAGCAGTGAGTCGGGGGGAACCTACAATGAGCAGTTCTTC
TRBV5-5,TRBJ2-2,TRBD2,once,CASSPRESGGTGELFF,TGTGCCAGCAGCCCCAGGGAGAGCGGGGGTACCGGGGAGCTGTTTTTT
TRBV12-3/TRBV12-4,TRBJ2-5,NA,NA,CASSLSGEETQYF,TGTGCCAGCAGTTTATCGGGGGAAGAGACCCAGTACTTC
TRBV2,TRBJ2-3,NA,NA,CASRRHTDTQYF,TGTGCCAGCAGGAGGCACACAGATACGCAGTATTTT
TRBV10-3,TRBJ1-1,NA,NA,CAIRDRQDTEAFF,TGTGCCATCAGAGACAGGCAGGACACTGAAGCTTTCTTT
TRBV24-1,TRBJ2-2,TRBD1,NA,CATSEGQGAAGELFF,TGTGCCACCAGTGAAGGTCAGGGGGCAGCCGGGGAGCTGTTTTTT
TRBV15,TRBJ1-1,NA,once,CATSRDEVRTEAFF,TGTGCCACCAGCAGAGACGAGGTACGGACTGAAGCTTTCTTT
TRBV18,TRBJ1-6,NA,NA,CASSPAAGSYNSPLHF,TGTGCCAGCTCACCCGCGGCGGGGTCCTATAATTCACCCCTCCACTTT